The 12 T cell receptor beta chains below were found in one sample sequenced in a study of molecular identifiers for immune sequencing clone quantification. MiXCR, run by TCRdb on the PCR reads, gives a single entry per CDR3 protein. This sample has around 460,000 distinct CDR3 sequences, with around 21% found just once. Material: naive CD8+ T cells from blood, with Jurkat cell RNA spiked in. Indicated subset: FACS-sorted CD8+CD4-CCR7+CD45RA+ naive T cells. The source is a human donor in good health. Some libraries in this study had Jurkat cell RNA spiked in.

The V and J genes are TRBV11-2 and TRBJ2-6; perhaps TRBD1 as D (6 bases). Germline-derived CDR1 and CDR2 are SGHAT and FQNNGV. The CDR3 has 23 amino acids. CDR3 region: CATSSLDSHAEGDPISGANVLTF. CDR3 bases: TGTGCGACCAGCAGCTTAGATTCCCATGCCGAGGGGGACCCCATCTCTGGGGCCAACGTCCTGACTTTC. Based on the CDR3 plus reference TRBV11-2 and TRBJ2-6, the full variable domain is EAGVAQSPRYKIIEKRQSVAFWCNPISGHATLYWYQQILGQGPKLLIQFQNNGVVDDSQLPKDRFSAERLKGVDSTLKIQPAKLEDSAVYLCATSSLDSHAEGDPISGANVLTFGAGSRLTVL.

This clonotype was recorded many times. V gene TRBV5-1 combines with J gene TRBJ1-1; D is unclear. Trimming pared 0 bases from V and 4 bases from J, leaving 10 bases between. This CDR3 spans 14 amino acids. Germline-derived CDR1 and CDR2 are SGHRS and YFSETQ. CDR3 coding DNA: TGCGCCAGCAGCTTGGCCTCAGGTTTCACTGAAGCTTTCTTT. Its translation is CASSLASGFTEAFF. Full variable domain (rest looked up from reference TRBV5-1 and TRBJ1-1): KAGVTQTPRYLIKTRGQQVTLSCSPISGHRSVSWYQQTPGQGLQFLFEYFSETQRNKGNFPGRFSGRQFSNSRSEMNVSTLELGDSALYLCASSLASGFTEAFFGQGTRLTVV.

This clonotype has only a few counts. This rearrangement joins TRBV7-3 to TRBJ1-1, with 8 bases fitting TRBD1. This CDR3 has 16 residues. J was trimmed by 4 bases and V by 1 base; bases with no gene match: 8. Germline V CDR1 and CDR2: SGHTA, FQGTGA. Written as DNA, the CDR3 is TGTGCCAGCAGCTTAAAGGCAGGGGGCCAGGGCACTGAAGCTTTCTTT. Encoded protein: CASSLKAGGQGTEAFF.

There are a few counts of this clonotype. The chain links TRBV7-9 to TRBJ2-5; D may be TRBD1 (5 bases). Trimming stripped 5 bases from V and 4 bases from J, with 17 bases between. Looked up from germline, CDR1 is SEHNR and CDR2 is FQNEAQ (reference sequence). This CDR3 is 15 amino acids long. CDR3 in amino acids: CASSSRTTGGETQYF. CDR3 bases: TGTGCCAGCAGCAGCCGGACAACGGGTGGAGAGACCCAGTACTTC.

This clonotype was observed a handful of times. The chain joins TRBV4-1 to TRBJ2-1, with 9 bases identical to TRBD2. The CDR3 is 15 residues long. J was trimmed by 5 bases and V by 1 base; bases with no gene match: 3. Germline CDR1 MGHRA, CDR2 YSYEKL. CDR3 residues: CASSQGPSGNNEQFF. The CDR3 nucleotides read TGCGCCAGCAGCCAAGGCCCTAGCGGGAACAATGAGCAGTTCTTC.

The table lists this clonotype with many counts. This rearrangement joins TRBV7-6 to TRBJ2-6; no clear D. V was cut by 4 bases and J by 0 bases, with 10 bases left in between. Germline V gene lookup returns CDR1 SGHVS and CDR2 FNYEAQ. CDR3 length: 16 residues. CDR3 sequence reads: CASSSGLLSGANVLTF. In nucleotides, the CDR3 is TGTGCCAGCAGCTCCGGCCTTCTCTCTGGGGCCAACGTCCTGACTTTC.

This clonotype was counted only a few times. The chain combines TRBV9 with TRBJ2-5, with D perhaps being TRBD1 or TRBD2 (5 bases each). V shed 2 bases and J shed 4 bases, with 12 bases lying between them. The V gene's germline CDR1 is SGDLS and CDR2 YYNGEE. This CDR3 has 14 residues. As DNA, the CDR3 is TGTGCCAGCAGCGTTTTGGGGACGGGAGAGACCCAGTACTTC. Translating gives CASSVLGTGETQYF.

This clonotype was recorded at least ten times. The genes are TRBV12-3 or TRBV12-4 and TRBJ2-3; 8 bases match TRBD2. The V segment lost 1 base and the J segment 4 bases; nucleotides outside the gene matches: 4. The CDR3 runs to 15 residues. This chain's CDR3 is CASSLGGRSPDTQYF. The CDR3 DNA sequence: TGTGCCAGCAGTTTAGGCGGGAGGTCGCCAGATACGCAGTATTTT.

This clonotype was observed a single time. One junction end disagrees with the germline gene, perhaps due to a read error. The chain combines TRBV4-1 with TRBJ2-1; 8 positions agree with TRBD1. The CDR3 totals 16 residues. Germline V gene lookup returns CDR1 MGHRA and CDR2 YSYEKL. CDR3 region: CASNQATGGNYNEQFF. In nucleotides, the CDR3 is TGCGCCAGCAACCAAGCTACAGGGGGGAACTACAATGAGCAGTTCTTC.

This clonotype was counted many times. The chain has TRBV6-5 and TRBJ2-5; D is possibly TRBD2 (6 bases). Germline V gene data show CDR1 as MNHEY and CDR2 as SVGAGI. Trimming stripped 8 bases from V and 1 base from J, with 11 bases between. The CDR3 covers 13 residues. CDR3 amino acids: CASYLAPQETQYF. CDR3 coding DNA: TGTGCCAGCTATCTAGCGCCCCAAGAGACCCAGTACTTC.

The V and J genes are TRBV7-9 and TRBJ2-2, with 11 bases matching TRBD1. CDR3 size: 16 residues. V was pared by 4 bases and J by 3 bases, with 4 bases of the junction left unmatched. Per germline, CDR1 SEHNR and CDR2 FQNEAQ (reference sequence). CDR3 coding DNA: TGTGCCAGCAGCTCCAGGACAGGGGGCGACACCGGGGAGCTGTTTTTT. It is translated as CASSSRTGGDTGELFF.

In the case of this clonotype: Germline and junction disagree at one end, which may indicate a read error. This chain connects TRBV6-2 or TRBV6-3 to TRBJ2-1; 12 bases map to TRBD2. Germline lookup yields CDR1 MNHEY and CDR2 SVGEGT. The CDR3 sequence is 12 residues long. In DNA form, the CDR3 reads TGTGCCAGCAGTACGGGACTAGCGGGTTACCGCTTC. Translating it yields CASSTGLAGYRF.